This T cell receptor beta chain was sequenced for a study of shared clonotypes between healthy human individuals. Study-level background: Donors consisted of two women and a few men between 18 and 49. Notes on the study in general: Represented diversity (both genetic and exposure-history) was limited by the small number of donors.

CD45RA+ naive and CD45RA-negative memory subsets were separated from CD4+ cells. Researchers ran the assay at a deep level. The table came from immunoSEQ multiplex PCR; TCRdb's copy has only in-frame clones and leaves some out. The repertoire holds around 700,000 clones, with around 74% as singletons. Trimming left V 6 bases short and J 0 bases short, with 12 bases between. The germline CDR1 and CDR2 sequences are SGHVS and FQNEAQ. The CDR3 is made up of 14 amino acids. This clone was seen once. Its antigen remains unknown. Sequenced material: memory CD4+ T cells sorted from blood. Subset of the sample: CD45RA-negative fraction. This TCR came from a woman under 40 in good health. The genes are TRBV7-8 and TRBJ2-7, with D perhaps matching TRBD1 (6 bases). The CDR3 coding sequence is TGTGCCAGCAGTCAAACAGGGAACTCCTACGAGCAGTACTTC. Translated: CASSQTGNSYEQYF.